The 13 T cell receptor beta chains below were found in one sample sequenced in a study of blood T cell repertoires in COVID-19. Here immunoSEQ multiplex PCR was the method, and the copy in TCRdb shows in-frame clones only, minus some. This table holds about 140,000 clones, around 80% found once. The sequenced sample was peripheral blood. The source of these receptors is a human donor in a cohort sampled during active COVID-19.

V gene TRBV29-1 combines with J gene TRBJ1-2; D not resolved. Germline CDR1 reads SQVTM; CDR2 reads ANQGSEA. CDR3 length equals 12 residues. Trimming left V 6 bases short and J 7 bases short, with 15 bases between. This chain's CDR3 is CSVTLRASGYTF. The CDR3 DNA reads TGCAGCGTCACCCTTAGAGCCTCTGGCTACACCTTC.

This chain connects TRBV9 to TRBJ2-3; 9 bases agree with TRBD2. V gave up 4 bases and J gave up 2 bases; unmatched junction bases: 14. This CDR3 region has 18 residues. Germline values: CDR1 SGDLS, CDR2 YYNGEE. This CDR3 reads CASSLLAGSGGFTDTQYF. Here the CDR3 DNA reads TGTGCCAGCAGCCTCCTAGCGGGGAGCGGGGGGTTCACAGATACGCAGTATTTT.

The chain is built from TRBV11-3 and TRBJ2-1; D unclear. The CDR3 length is 13 residues. In germline, CDR1 is SGHNT, CDR2 YENEEA. V was trimmed by 1 base and J by 9 bases, leaving 10 bases between them. CDR3 region: CASSLGSEIEQFF. DNA of the CDR3: TGTGCCAGCAGCTTAGGGTCGGAGATTGAGCAGTTCTTC.

The rearrangement uses TRBV29-1 and TRBJ1-5, with D perhaps matching TRBD1 (5 bases). Germline CDR1 and CDR2: SQVTM and ANQGSEA. The CDR3 is 13 amino acids. Trimming shortened V by 6 bases and J by 4 bases, and 13 bases separated the two germline ends. The CDR3 DNA sequence: TGCAGCGTCGGCTCGGGGGTAAATCAGCCCCAGCATTTT. It is translated as CSVGSGVNQPQHF.

This clone appeared a single time. This chain uses TRBV5-4 with TRBJ2-2, with TRBD2 identical over 12 bases. V lost 9 bases, J lost 4 bases, and 4 bases stayed unmatched. The CDR3 sequence is 14 residues long. Germline V gives CDR1 SGHNT, CDR2 YYREEE (reference sequence). CDR3 nucleotide sequence: TGTGCCACTAGCGGGGGGGCTTCCACCGGGGAGCTGTTTTTT. Translated, it gives CATSGGASTGELFF.

The chain is built from TRBV13 and TRBJ1-3; D is ambiguous. This CDR3 region has 16 residues. Germline loops: CDR1 PRHDT, CDR2 FYEKMQ (reference sequence). V was pared by 1 base and J by 0 bases, with 10 bases between. This CDR3 reads CASSLERHTSGNTIYF. Written as DNA, the CDR3 is TGTGCCAGCAGCTTAGAGAGACACACCTCTGGAAACACCATATATTTT.

The chain combines TRBV13 with TRBJ2-7; TRBD1 is a possible D gene (6 bases). Trimming left V 5 bases short and J 3 bases short, with 11 bases between. CDR3 length: 13 residues. Germline assignment: CDR1 PRHDT and CDR2 FYEKMQ (reference sequence). The CDR3 DNA reads as TGTGCCAGCAGCCCAGGACAGAACTACGAGCAGTACTTC. This gives the protein CASSPGQNYEQYF. The entire variable domain, with the rest obtained from reference TRBV13 and TRBJ2-7, is as follows: AAGVIQSPRHLIKEKRETATLKCYPIPRHDTVYWYQQGPGQDPQFLISFYEKMQSDKGSIPDRFSAQQFSDYHSELNMSSLELGDSALYFCASSPGQNYEQYFGPGTRLTVT.

V gene TRBV5-1 combines with J gene TRBJ1-4; tentative D call: TRBD1 (5 bases). Looked up from germline, CDR1 is SGHRS and CDR2 is YFSETQ. Trimming shortened V by 1 base and J by 7 bases, and 11 bases separated the two germline ends. This CDR3 has 14 amino acids. The DNA of the CDR3 is TGCGCCAGCAGCTTGTCCGGGGGAGGTGAAAAACTGTTTTTT. Amino acids: CASSLSGGGEKLFF.

The chain has TRBV5-4 and TRBJ1-2, with D possibly matching TRBD1 (5 bases). Germline CDR1 SGHNT, CDR2 YYREEE (reference sequence). There are 13 residues in the CDR3. V shed 5 bases and J shed 7 bases, with 15 bases lying between them. The CDR3, as DNA: TGTGCCAGCAGACCCCGACAGCAGTTTGGCTACACCTTC. Protein: CASRPRQQFGYTF.

This clone was seen only once. The gene calls are TRBV4-3 and TRBJ2-1; D unclear. V was cut by 0 bases and J by 9 bases, with 9 bases left in between. This CDR3 has 13 residues. Germline V CDR1 and CDR2: LGHNA, YSLEER. This chain's CDR3 is CASSQDTLAEQFF. The CDR3 region has the DNA TGCGCCAGCAGCCAAGATACTTTAGCTGAGCAGTTCTTC.

The chain has TRBV29-1 and TRBJ2-7; D unclear. The germline CDR1 and CDR2 sequences are SQVTM and ANQGSEA. The CDR3 extends over 14 amino acids. V lost 6 bases and J lost 3, with 18 bases in between. In nucleotides, the CDR3 is TGCAGCGTAGAGGAGATTAAGGCTGGCTACGAGCAGTACTTC. As protein: CSVEEIKAGYEQYF.

This sequence joins TRBV7-8 and TRBJ1-4, with 8 bases matching TRBD1. V trimming: 4 bases; J trimming: 7 bases; junction bases outside the gene matches: 8. This CDR3 is built from 15 residues. Germline V gene sequence: CDR1 SGHVS, CDR2 FQNEAQ. The CDR3 is CASSSDRGEGEKLFF. CDR3 nucleotide sequence: TGTGCCAGCAGCTCCGACAGGGGAGAGGGTGAAAAACTGTTTTTT.

This clone was found once. The rearrangement links TRBV6-5 to TRBJ1-1, with 9 bases matching TRBD1. Germline assignment: CDR1 MNHEY and CDR2 SVGAGI. The CDR3 runs 16 residues. V lost 3 bases and J lost 1; bases outside the gene matches: 6. The CDR3 nucleotides read TGTGCCAGCAGTTATAGGACAGGGGACCCGAACACTGAAGCTTTCTTT. Amino acid sequence: CASSYRTGDPNTEAFF.